This TCR beta chain was recovered during a study of T cell repertoires in cytomegalovirus infection. This CDR3 contains 15 residues. V shed 7 bases, J shed 8 bases, and the junction held 12 bases outside the gene matches. Germline CDR1 reads MNHEY; CDR2 reads SMNVEV (reference sequence). This clonotype was picked up a small number of times. What it binds is unknown. General study findings and limits: Carriers of CMV plus the relevant HLA were identified by cumulative public TCR beta family frequency.

Via MiXCR, TCRdb re-called the reads, giving one row per CDR3 protein. Of roughly 990,000 distinct CDR3 sequences in the sample, approximately 30% were seen once. This TCR came from a human donor in good health (CMV status not recorded). Some clones in this sample may be carry-over from other donors' samples. The sample was cultured CD8+ T cells from PBMCs, taken from culture after CMV antigen stimulation. The J gene is TRBJ2-1, the V gene TRBV27; 9 bases match TRBD1. The CDR3 is CASTSGTGPVDEQFF. In nucleotides, the CDR3 is TGTGCCAGCACATCCGGGACAGGGCCTGTCGATGAGCAGTTCTTC.